Listed below are T cell receptor beta chains from one sample, sequenced in a study of T cell responses to AZD1222 COVID-19 vaccine. Repertoires were generated with immunoSEQ multiplex PCR, while TCRdb's copy carries only in-frame clones and drops some. Found here are about 97,000 clones, about 91% of them singletons; the top ten hold about 7.5%. The sequencing used peripheral blood, collected on day 0 of AZD1222 vaccination. The receptors derive from an adult in good health. Both conserved end residues are part of each CDR3. A D gene is named only where the DNA matches it firmly. A row's size may be missing; if present it is once, few, many or a size class.

clone_size: few
d_call: TRBD1
j_call: TRBJ1-5
v_call: TRBV15
cdr3_aa: CATRDRGDSNQPQHF
cdr3_nt: TGTGCCACCAGGGACAGGGGGGATAGCAATCAGCCCCAGCATTTT

clone_size: .
d_call: .
j_call: TRBJ2-1
v_call: TRBV2
cdr3_aa: CASNRSPYSYNEQFF
cdr3_nt: TGTGCCAGCAACCGGTCCCCCTACTCCTACAATGAGCAGTTCTTC

clone_size: .
d_call: .
j_call: TRBJ1-6
v_call: TRBV4-1
cdr3_aa: CASSHAYSPLHF
cdr3_nt: TGCGCCAGCAGCCATGCTTATTCACCCCTCCACTTT

clone_size: few
d_call: TRBD2
j_call: TRBJ2-1
v_call: TRBV9
cdr3_aa: CASSVDWGGLGSSYNEQFF
cdr3_nt: TGTGCCAGCAGCGTAGATTGGGGGGGACTAGGCAGCTCCTACAATGAGCAGTTCTTC

clone_size: .
d_call: .
j_call: TRBJ1-2
v_call: TRBV5-6
cdr3_aa: CASRTPGNTNYGYTF
cdr3_nt: TGTGCCAGCAGGACGCCGGGGAATACTAACTATGGCTACACCTTC

clone_size: .
d_call: .
j_call: TRBJ1-1
v_call: TRBV7-8
cdr3_aa: CASSLELQKSTEAFF
cdr3_nt: TGTGCCAGCAGCTTGGAACTCCAGAAGAGTACTGAAGCTTTCTTT

clone_size: .
d_call: TRBD1
j_call: TRBJ2-1
v_call: TRBV6-5
cdr3_aa: CASTVRGQDEQFF
cdr3_nt: TGTGCCAGCACCGTCAGGGGGCAGGATGAGCAGTTCTTC

clone_size: .
d_call: TRBD2
j_call: TRBJ2-2
v_call: TRBV4-2
cdr3_aa: CASAAALAGGNTGELFF
cdr3_nt: TGTGCCAGCGCCGCGGCACTAGCGGGGGGGAACACCGGGGAGCTGTTTTTT

clone_size: .
d_call: TRBD1
j_call: TRBJ2-4
v_call: TRBV7-9
cdr3_aa: CASSSRTPGPQGAKNIQYF
cdr3_nt: TGTGCCAGCAGCTCCCGGACCCCCGGCCCACAGGGGGCCAAAAACATTCAGTACTTC

clone_size: .
d_call: TRBD1
j_call: TRBJ1-2
v_call: TRBV29-1
cdr3_aa: CSLDRNYGYTF
cdr3_nt: TGCAGCCTGGACAGGAACTATGGCTACACCTTC

clone_size: .
d_call: .
j_call: TRBJ1-5
v_call: TRBV4-1
cdr3_aa: CASSQLGRGQPQHF
cdr3_nt: TGCGCCAGCAGCCAATTAGGGAGAGGCCAGCCCCAGCATTTT

clone_size: .
d_call: TRBD1
j_call: TRBJ1-5
v_call: TRBV4-1
cdr3_aa: CASSQVLGQGRGWSNQPQHF
cdr3_nt: TGCGCCAGCAGCCAAGTATTGGGACAGGGTAGGGGATGGAGCAATCAGCCCCAGCATTTT